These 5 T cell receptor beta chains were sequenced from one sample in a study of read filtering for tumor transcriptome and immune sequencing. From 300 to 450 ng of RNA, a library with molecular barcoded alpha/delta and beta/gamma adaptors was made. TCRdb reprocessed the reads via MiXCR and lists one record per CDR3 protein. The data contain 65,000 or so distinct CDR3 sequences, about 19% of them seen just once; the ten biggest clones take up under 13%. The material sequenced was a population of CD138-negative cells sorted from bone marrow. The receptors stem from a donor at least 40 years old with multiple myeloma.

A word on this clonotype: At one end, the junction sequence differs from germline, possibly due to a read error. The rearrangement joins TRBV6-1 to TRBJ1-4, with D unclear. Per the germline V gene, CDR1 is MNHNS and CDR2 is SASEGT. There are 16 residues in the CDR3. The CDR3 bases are TGTGCCAGCAGACCGAACACGGTCCAAGAACGTGAAAGACTGTTTTTT. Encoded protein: CASRPNTVQERERLFF.

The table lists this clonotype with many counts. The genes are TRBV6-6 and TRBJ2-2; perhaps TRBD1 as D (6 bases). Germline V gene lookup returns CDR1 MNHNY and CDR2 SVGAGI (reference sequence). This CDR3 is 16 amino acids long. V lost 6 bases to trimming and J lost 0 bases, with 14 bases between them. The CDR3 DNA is TGTGCCAGCAGGGCAGTCAGGGGATCGAACACCGGGGAGCTGTTTTTT. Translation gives CASRAVRGSNTGELFF.

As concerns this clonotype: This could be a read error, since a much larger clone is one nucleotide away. The CDR3 DNA follows: TGCAGTGTTGGGGCCCAAGAGCCCCAGTACTTC. Translation gives CSVGAQEPQYF. The V gene is TRBV20-1, the J gene TRBJ2-5; weak D call: TRBD1 (5 bases). Germline values: CDR1 DFQATT, CDR2 SNEGSKA (reference sequence). The CDR3 has 11 amino acids.

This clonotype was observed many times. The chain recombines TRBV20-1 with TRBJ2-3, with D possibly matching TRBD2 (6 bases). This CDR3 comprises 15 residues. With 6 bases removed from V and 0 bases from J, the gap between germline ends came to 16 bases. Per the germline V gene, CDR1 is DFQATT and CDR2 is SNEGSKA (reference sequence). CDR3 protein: CSAPQASVSTDTQYF. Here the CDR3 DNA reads TGCAGTGCCCCGCAGGCTAGCGTTAGCACAGATACGCAGTATTTT.

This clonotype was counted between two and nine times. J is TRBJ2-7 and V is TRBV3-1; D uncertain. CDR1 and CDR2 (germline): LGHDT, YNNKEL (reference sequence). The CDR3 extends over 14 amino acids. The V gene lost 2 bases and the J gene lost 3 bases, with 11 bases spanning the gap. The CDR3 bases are TGTGCCAGCAGCCAACCCCCTGAGGTCTACGAGCAGTACTTC. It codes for CASSQPPEVYEQYF.